Listed below are T cell receptor beta chains from one sample, sequenced in a study of T cell changes during pregnancy in multiple sclerosis. Data came from immunoSEQ multiplex PCR; TCRdb stores just in-frame clones and leaves some out. The sample includes more than 60,000 clones, about 91% of them seen just once. Here the sequenced sample was CD4+ T cells from peripheral blood mononuclear cells, taken in the third trimester of pregnancy. These receptors all stem from a female donor in good health, enrolled as a control in a pregnancy study. CDR3s include the opening cysteine and the closing phenylalanine or tryptophan. D genes are given only for firm matches. A clone size is listed for some rows: how often the clone was seen (once, few, many), or a class if it is expanded.

J gene,V gene,D gene,clone size,CDR3 protein,CDR3 DNA
TRBJ1-1,TRBV6-4,NA,NA,CASSASREVTEAFF,TGTGCCAGCAGTGCTAGTAGGGAGGTAACTGAAGCTTTCTTT
TRBJ1-1,TRBV7-3,NA,NA,CASSLYQGTEAFF,TGTGCCAGCAGCTTATATCAGGGCACTGAAGCTTTCTTT
TRBJ2-3,TRBV7-2,TRBD2,NA,CASSRLAGEETDTQYF,TGTGCCAGCAGCCGACTAGCGGGGGAGGAGACAGATACGCAGTATTTT
TRBJ2-3,TRBV7-8,NA,NA,CASSLGGLSTDTQYF,TGTGCCAGCAGCCTAGGTGGGCTCAGCACAGATACGCAGTATTTT
TRBJ1-4,TRBV6-1,TRBD1,few,CAAVPGQGREKLFF,TGTGCCGCCGTTCCGGGACAGGGCCGTGAAAAACTGTTTTTT
TRBJ1-1,TRBV7-3,NA,NA,CASSLGHSNTEAFF,TGTGCCAGCAGCTTAGGTCACTCGAACACTGAAGCTTTCTTT
TRBJ1-5,TRBV7-2,NA,NA,CASSHRENQPQHF,TGTGCCAGCAGTCACAGGGAGAATCAGCCCCAGCATTTT
TRBJ1-4,TRBV5-1,NA,NA,CASSDGRDTTNEKLFF,TGCGCCAGCAGCGACGGCAGAGACACAACTAATGAAAAACTGTTTTTT
TRBJ2-7,TRBV7-9,TRBD1,NA,CASSPGQGEIYEQYF,TGTGCCAGCAGCCCGGGACAGGGGGAGATCTACGAGCAGTACTTC
TRBJ1-2,TRBV11-3,TRBD1,NA,CASSPQGENYGYTF,TGTGCCAGCAGCCCTCAGGGGGAAAACTATGGCTACACCTTC
TRBJ2-7,TRBV18,NA,NA,CASSPGGSYEQYF,TGTGCCAGCTCACCCGGCGGTTCCTACGAGCAGTACTTC
TRBJ1-3,TRBV13,NA,NA,CASSLAQGAGNTIYF,TGTGCCAGCAGCTTAGCACAGGGTGCTGGAAACACCATATATTTT
TRBJ1-2,TRBV7-2,NA,NA,CASSVTRSGRGYTF,TGTGCCAGCAGCGTAACCCGGTCTGGGCGTGGCTACACCTTC
TRBJ2-1,TRBV7-2,NA,NA,CASSLMTAGSSYNEQFF,TGTGCCAGCAGCTTAATGACCGCGGGGAGCTCCTACAATGAGCAGTTCTTC
TRBJ1-2,TRBV6-5,NA,NA,CASSYRGNGYTF,TGTGCCAGCAGTTACCGCGGAAATGGCTACACCTTC
TRBJ2-7,TRBV14,NA,NA,CASSQDAWSSYEQYF,TGTGCCAGCAGCCAAGATGCCTGGAGCTCCTACGAGCAGTACTTC
TRBJ1-1,TRBV19,TRBD1,NA,CASSIVGGRTEAFF,TGTGCCAGTAGTATAGTAGGGGGCAGAACTGAAGCTTTCTTT
TRBJ1-2,TRBV6-1,NA,NA,CASSVRGAPLNYGYTF,TGTGCCAGCAGTGTCCGGGGGGCGCCTCTTAACTATGGCTACACCTTC
TRBJ2-2,TRBV5-1,NA,NA,CASSLAGAERELFF,TGCGCCAGCAGCTTGGCAGGGGCGGAACGGGAGCTGTTTTTT
TRBJ1-1,TRBV30,NA,NA,CAWGTAGSRTEAFF,TGTGCCTGGGGAACGGCGGGGAGCCGGACTGAAGCTTTCTTT
TRBJ2-1,TRBV5-4,TRBD1,NA,CASSLLDRGPGEQFF,TGTGCCAGCAGCTTGCTCGACAGGGGGCCGGGTGAGCAGTTCTTC
TRBJ1-2,TRBV10-3,NA,NA,CAISESPDGSYTF,TGTGCCATCAGTGAGTCCCCGGACGGGAGCTACACCTTC
TRBJ1-2,TRBV25-1,NA,NA,CASSDYGLRDYGYTF,TGTGCCAGCAGTGATTACGGTTTGAGGGACTATGGCTACACCTTC
TRBJ1-1,TRBV6-5,TRBD1,NA,CASSQGAGGTEAFF,TGTGCCAGCAGTCAGGGGGCCGGGGGCACTGAAGCTTTCTTT
TRBJ2-1,TRBV21-1,NA,NA,CASSLASSYNEQFF,TGTGCCAGCAGCCTAGCTAGCTCCTACAATGAGCAGTTCTTC
TRBJ1-1,TRBV4-3,NA,NA,CASSQEQGFTEAFF,TGCGCCAGCAGCCAAGAGCAGGGTTTCACTGAAGCTTTCTTT
TRBJ2-2,TRBV18,TRBD1,NA,CASSRSGDRYTGELFF,TGTGCCAGCTCACGATCCGGGGACAGATACACCGGGGAGCTGTTTTTT
TRBJ1-5,TRBV7-2,NA,NA,CASSTYSNQPQHF,TGTGCCAGCAGCACTTATAGCAATCAGCCCCAGCATTTT
TRBJ1-1,TRBV5-4,TRBD1,few,CASSSGTGNTEAFF,TGTGCCAGCAGCTCCGGGACAGGCAACACTGAAGCTTTCTTT
TRBJ2-5,TRBV18,TRBD2,once,CASSPFSFAGGHQETQYF,TGTGCCAGCTCACCATTCTCTTTTGCGGGGGGGCATCAAGAGACCCAGTACTTC
TRBJ1-1,TRBV30,NA,NA,CAWISNRNTEAFF,TGTGCCTGGATTTCAAACAGGAACACTGAAGCTTTCTTT
TRBJ2-7,TRBV7-9,NA,NA,CASSLGQGNSYEQYF,TGTGCCAGCAGCTTAGGGCAGGGAAACTCCTACGAGCAGTACTTC
TRBJ1-4,TRBV7-8,NA,NA,CASSAQDSNEKLFF,TGTGCCAGCAGCGCACAGGACAGTAATGAAAAACTGTTTTTT
TRBJ1-1,TRBV5-4,TRBD1,once,CASSPGQGILNTEAFF,TGTGCCAGCAGCCCGGGACAGGGGATCTTGAACACTGAAGCTTTCTTT
TRBJ1-2,TRBV19,NA,NA,CASSIGREFGYGYTF,TGTGCCAGTAGTATAGGGCGGGAATTTGGCTATGGCTACACCTTC
TRBJ1-3,TRBV30,NA,NA,CAWSVHGNSGNTIYF,TGTGCCTGGAGTGTACACGGGAACTCTGGAAACACCATATATTTT
TRBJ2-4,TRBV18,NA,NA,CASSKQGDGAKNIQYF,TGTGCCAGCTCAAAACAGGGCGACGGAGCCAAAAACATTCAGTACTTC
TRBJ1-4,TRBV5-1,TRBD1,NA,CASRTGTGTEKLFF,TGCGCCAGCAGAACCGGGACAGGGACTGAAAAACTGTTTTTT
TRBJ1-6,TRBV29-1,TRBD1,NA,CSVEETGGSPLHF,TGCAGCGTTGAAGAAACAGGGGGATCACCCCTCCACTTT
TRBJ2-5,TRBV10-3,TRBD2,NA,CAIGLAGEETQYF,TGTGCCATTGGACTAGCGGGGGAAGAGACCCAGTACTTC
TRBJ1-2,TRBV5-1,TRBD1,once,CASSLATGTERRYTF,TGCGCCAGCAGCTTGGCCACAGGGACAGAGAGGCGCTACACCTTC
TRBJ2-1,TRBV4-3,NA,NA,CASRNLNNEQFF,TGCGCCAGCCGCAACTTAAACAATGAGCAGTTCTTC
TRBJ2-7,TRBV6-5,NA,once,CASSRGVEQYF,TGTGCCAGCAGTCGGGGTGTGGAGCAGTACTTC
TRBJ2-1,TRBV6-5,TRBD1,NA,CASGTGEDNEQFF,TGTGCCAGCGGGACAGGGGAAGACAATGAGCAGTTCTTC
TRBJ2-3,TRBV7-9,NA,NA,CASQLRVTDTQYF,TGTGCCAGCCAACTTCGGGTCACAGATACGCAGTATTTT
TRBJ2-7,TRBV10-3,NA,NA,CAISPTGRTYEQYF,TGTGCCATCAGCCCGACAGGCCGTACCTACGAGCAGTACTTC
TRBJ2-4,TRBV11-3,NA,NA,CASSLPGKNIQYF,TGTGCCAGCAGCTTACCGGGGAAAAACATTCAGTACTTC
TRBJ1-1,TRBV9,TRBD1,NA,CASDRGQVLNTEAFF,TGTGCCAGCGACAGGGGGCAAGTCTTAAACACTGAAGCTTTCTTT
TRBJ1-2,TRBV7-2,TRBD1,NA,CASSPDRGGYGYTF,TGTGCCAGCAGCCCCGACAGGGGAGGATATGGCTACACCTTC